The TCR beta chain under discussion was sequenced for a study of blood T cell repertoires in COVID-19. Study context: Acute-phase and convalescent COVID-19 samples originated in the United States, Italy and Spain. PBMCs, B-cell-depleted T cells, or T cells provided the cDNA or gDNA that made up the material.

The CDR3 runs 15 residues. Trimming at V came to 5 bases and at J to 8 bases, leaving 7 bases not matched to a gene. Germline values: CDR1 SEHNR, CDR2 FQNEAQ (reference sequence). Authors' data handling: The assay estimated nucleated cells by amplifying reference gene primers. Produced via immunoSEQ multiplex PCR; TCRdb's table is partial and in-frame only. V and J calls and clone size come straight from that table; D and trimming were deduced from the DNA. The table has 90,000 to 100,000 clones, approximately 84% seen once. The genes are TRBV7-9 and TRBJ2-1, with 12 bases aligning to TRBD2. Sequences were obtained from peripheral blood. The origin of this receptor is an older woman with acute or convalescent COVID-19. This CDR3 is CASSARTSGAYEQFF. As DNA, the CDR3 is TGTGCCAGCAGCGCGCGGACTAGCGGGGCTTATGAGCAGTTCTTC.